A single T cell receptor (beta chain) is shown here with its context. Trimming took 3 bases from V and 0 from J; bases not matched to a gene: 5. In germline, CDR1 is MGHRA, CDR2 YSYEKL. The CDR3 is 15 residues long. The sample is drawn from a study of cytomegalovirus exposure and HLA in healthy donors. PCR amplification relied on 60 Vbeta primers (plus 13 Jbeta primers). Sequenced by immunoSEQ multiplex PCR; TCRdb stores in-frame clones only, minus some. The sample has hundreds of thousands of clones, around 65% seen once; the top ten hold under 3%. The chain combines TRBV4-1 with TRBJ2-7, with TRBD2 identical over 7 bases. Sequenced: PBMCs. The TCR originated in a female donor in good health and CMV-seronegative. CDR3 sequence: CASSQGAGSSYEQYF. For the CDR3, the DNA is TGCGCCAGCAGCCAGGGAGCGGGGAGCTCCTACGAGCAGTACTTC.